These 5 T cell receptor beta chains came from one sample sequenced in a study of cytomegalovirus exposure and HLA in healthy donors. The primer mix had 60 Vbeta and 13 Jbeta primers. TCRdb keeps only in-frame clones here, not all; method: immunoSEQ multiplex PCR. Its listing shows 65,000 to 85,000 clones. The material sequenced was PBMCs. The receptors were sampled from a female donor in good health and CMV-seropositive.

The chain has TRBV9 and TRBJ2-7; TRBD1 is a possible D gene (5 bases). The V and J ends lost 4 bases and 6 bases respectively, with 17 bases between them. CDR3 length equals 14 residues. Germline V gives CDR1 SGDLS, CDR2 YYNGEE. DNA for the CDR3: TGTGCCAGCAGCCCGCAAGGGGTTATAGGCGAGCAGTACTTC. Its translation: CASSPQGVIGEQYF.

Concerning this clone: The germline gene is not matched at one end of the junction; a read error may be the cause. The same CDR3 is also encoded by other DNA sequences in this sample. The J gene is TRBJ1-1, the V gene TRBV19; 10 nucleotides align to TRBD1. Germline V lookup: CDR1 LNHDA, CDR2 SQIVND (reference sequence). This CDR3 has 13 residues. The CDR3 coding sequence is TGCGCCAGTAACGGACAGGGGGGGACTGAAGCTTTCTTT. The encoded protein is CASNGQGGTEAFF.

The CDR3, as DNA: TGCGCCAGCAGCCAAGATAGTGGGTCAGGGTTCTACGAGCAGTACTTC. Its protein product is CASSQDSGSGFYEQYF. This chain links TRBV4-1 with TRBJ2-7; tentative D call: TRBD1 (5 bases). Trimming left V 0 bases short and J 3 bases short, with 15 bases between. From germline, CDR1 is MGHRA and CDR2 YSYEKL. The CDR3 is made up of 16 amino acids.

This chain joins TRBV9 and TRBJ1-6; D remains unclear. V lost 3 bases and J lost 7, with 23 bases in between. The length of the CDR3 is 18 residues. Germline values: CDR1 SGDLS, CDR2 YYNGEE. The CDR3 bases are TGTGCCAGCAGCGGCGGAAGAAAGGGAGGCCAGGAGAATTCACCCCTCCACTTT. Translation gives CASSGGRKGGQENSPLHF.

The V gene is TRBV5-1, the J gene TRBJ1-1, with D perhaps TRBD1 (6 bases). Trimming stripped 7 bases from V and 4 bases from J, with 17 bases between. Germline V gene lookup returns CDR1 SGHRS and CDR2 YFSETQ. There are 14 residues in the CDR3. The CDR3 loop is CASSTGFLVTEAFF. The CDR3 nucleotides read TGCGCCAGCTCGACAGGTTTTTTGGTCACTGAAGCTTTCTTT.